This T cell receptor (beta chain) is from a study of blood T cell repertoires in COVID-19. About the research overall: Some COVID-19 samples were acute and others convalescent; all came from the United States, Italy and Spain.

Between the trimmed V and J ends, which lost 5 bases and 6 bases, there was a span of 13 bases. Germline V gene data show CDR1 as SEHNR and CDR2 as FQNEAQ (reference sequence). The CDR3 sequence is 13 residues long. TCRdb's table, derived via immunoSEQ multiplex PCR, lists solely in-frame clones and lacks some. The sample has about 330,000 clones; about 82% are singletons. Sequenced: peripheral blood. The J gene is TRBJ1-2, the V gene TRBV7-9, with a weak D call TRBD1 (6 bases). This clonotype was sampled from a human donor in a cohort sampled during active COVID-19. Here the CDR3 reads CASSTTGINGYTF. The CDR3 coding sequence is TGTGCCAGCAGCACCACAGGGATTAATGGCTACACCTTC.